This T cell receptor (beta chain) appears in the sequencing data of a study of blood T cells in healthy people across ages. Overall study results and limits: The recorded TCR beta diversity per million T cells decreased in a roughly linear manner with age.

Combining a sample-barcoded 5' primer with a J-beta primer mix, a second PCR ran for roughly 7 to 12 cycles. Every individual sample yielded 2.5 million or more paired-end reads (each containing CDR3). TCRdb itself ran the 5' RACE reads through MiXCR, one entry per CDR3 protein. This sample has about 800,000 distinct CDR3 sequences, with about 25% found just once. The donors, aged about 6 to 90, were healthy Caucasians from Russia. A minimum of 7 million PBMCs was isolated per sample. Turning to this clonotype: Its specificity is unknown.

V lost 5 bases, J lost 1 base, and 8 bases lay in between. The CDR3 is 13 residues long. Germline V gene data show CDR1 as KGHSH and CDR2 as LQKENI. These sequences were also reported in another study, on T cells of mothers and their children.

The gene calls are TRBV18 and TRBJ2-5, with D perhaps TRBD2 (5 bases). Sequencing was performed on blood. The source is a boy aged 5-17 years in good health. The CDR3 region has the DNA TGTGCCAGCTCAACGGGGAGCCAAGAGACCCAGTACTTC. This codes for CASSTGSQETQYF.